Following are 25 T cell receptor beta chains from one sample sequenced in a study of vaccination effects on CD4 cells after COVID-19 (dated by TCRdb to 2022 to 2024). Their specific antigens are unknown. The ViraFEST assay stimulated PBMC with viral peptide pools and then used TCR sequencing to identify antigen-specific CD4+ T cell clonotypes by expansion. After roughly 11 days of culture, CD4+ T cells were isolated with the EasySep CD4+ T cell isolation kit. PCR-confirmed SARS-CoV-2 infection had occurred in convalescent patients between March and December 2020, before the Alpha, Beta and Delta variants emerged in the United States. Library preparation was by the immunoSEQ multiplex PCR assay. In its TCRdb copy, this immuneACCESS table keeps in-frame sequences only and misses some clones. Where compared with another copy, unresolved V genes explain less than half of these, and the others have no known cause. Counted in this sample were 63,000 or so clones; 73% of them appeared once. The ten largest make up more than 5% of the sample.

The sample in question was CD4+ T cells from PBMCs cultured with HIV peptides, obtained before COVID-19 vaccination. Read against the paper, the sample's cell subset or site label means: HIV-1 Nef peptide pool negative control/reference culture. These receptors all come from a human donor who had a prior SARS-CoV-2 infection.

The V and J genes are TRBV27 and TRBJ1-1, with a weak D call TRBD1 (6 bases). V lost 10 bases, J lost 5 bases, and 20 bases lay in between. This CDR3 has 14 residues. Germline CDR1 MNHEY, CDR2 SMNVEV (reference sequence). The CDR3 reads CATAPNGGVTEAFF. DNA of the CDR3: TGTGCCACCGCCCCGAACGGGGGCGTGACTGAAGCTTTCTTT.

In its sample, this clone was seen many times. The chain employs TRBV7-2 and TRBJ2-2; tentative D call: TRBD2 (6 bases). The CDR3 has 15 residues. V was cut by 1 base and J by 4 bases, with 10 bases left in between. Germline V gene sequence: CDR1 SGHTA, CDR2 FQGNSA. This CDR3 is CASSLVGGTTGELFF. The CDR3 region has the DNA TGTGCCAGCAGCTTAGTGGGAGGTACCACCGGGGAGCTGTTTTTT.

The DNA for the CDR3 is TGTGCCAGCAGTTTCCATTCTAACGAGCAGTACTTC. As protein: CASSFHSNEQYF. The chain employs TRBV28 and TRBJ2-7; no definite D call. Germline V CDR1 and CDR2: MDHEN, SYDVKM. The CDR3 length is 12 residues. V was trimmed by 3 bases and J by 5 bases, leaving 8 bases between them.

Note on this clone: Other DNA sequences in the sample encode the same CDR3. CDR3 coding DNA: TGTGCCAGCAGCTTAGGGGAGACCCAGTACTTC. Residues: CASSLGETQYF. The V and J genes are TRBV11-3 and TRBJ2-5; D remains ambiguous. V was trimmed by 1 base and J by 5 bases, leaving 2 bases between them. The germline V gene has CDR1 SGHNT and CDR2 YENEEA. The CDR3 spans 11 residues.

The gene calls are TRBV6-5 and TRBJ1-1; 7 positions match TRBD1. J was trimmed by 3 bases and V by 5 bases; bases with no gene match: 9. CDR1 MNHEY and CDR2 SVGAGI come from the germline V gene. This CDR3 is built from 15 residues. Here the CDR3 DNA reads TGTGCCAGCAGTCAACTCCCCAGGGGGGACACTGAAGCTTTCTTT. Its protein is CASSQLPRGDTEAFF.

The V gene is TRBV30, the J gene TRBJ2-3; 9 bases align to TRBD2. Germline assignment: CDR1 GTSNPN and CDR2 SVGIG (reference sequence). There are 16 residues in the CDR3. With V trimmed by 0 bases and J by 2 bases, 6 bases remained unmatched. The CDR3 DNA follows: TGTGCCTGGAGTGTCTCATTAGCGGGGGTCACAGATACGCAGTATTTT. It translates to CAWSVSLAGVTDTQYF.

V is TRBV18 and J is TRBJ2-2; D is unclear. Between the trimmed V and J ends, which lost 5 bases and 5 bases, there was a span of 9 bases. The CDR3 length is 13 residues. Germline V gene sequence: CDR1 KGHSH, CDR2 LQKENI. The CDR3 region has the DNA TGTGCCAGCTCATACAGACAAACCGGGGAGCTGTTTTTT. It yields the protein CASSYRQTGELFF. Full variable domain (missing parts from reference TRBV18 and TRBJ2-2): NAGVMQNPRHLVRRRGQEARLRCSPMKGHSHVYWYRQLPEEGLKFMVYLQKENIIDESGMPKERFSAEFPKEGPSILRIQQVVRGDSAAYFCASSYRQTGELFFGEGSRLTVL.

There are a few counts of this clone. The chain employs TRBV7-3 and TRBJ2-2; 8 nucleotides agree with TRBD2. Germline V CDR1 and CDR2: SGHTA, FQGTGA. CDR3 length: 13 amino acids. V gave up 2 bases and J gave up 9 bases; unmatched junction bases: 2. The CDR3 DNA reads TGTGCCAGCAGCTTACGGGAGGGCCGGGAGCTGTTTTTT. It codes for CASSLREGRELFF.

The J gene is TRBJ2-7, the V gene TRBV30, with D possibly matching TRBD2 (6 bases). Germline-derived CDR1 and CDR2 are GTSNPN and SVGIG (reference sequence). Deletions cut 5 bases from V and 5 bases from J, with 16 bases between. The CDR3 has 13 amino acids. This CDR3 is CAWSTGVIDEQYF. As DNA, the CDR3 is TGTGCCTGGTCGACGGGAGTCATCGACGAGCAGTACTTC.

The chain combines TRBV5-5 with TRBJ1-2, with 8 bases lining up with TRBD1. The CDR3 contains 16 residues. J lost 4 bases, V lost 0 bases, and 8 bases had no gene match. Germline CDR1 reads SGHKS; CDR2 reads YYEKEE (reference sequence). CDR3 nucleotide sequence: TGTGCCAGCAGCTTGGGTACTTCCGGACAGGGCTATGGCTACACCTTC. Residues: CASSLGTSGQGYGYTF. The full variable domain, with the rest looked up from reference TRBV5-5 and TRBJ1-2, is DAGVTQSPTHLIKTRGQQVTLRCSPISGHKSVSWYQQVLGQGPQFIFQYYEKEERGRGNFPDRFSARQFPNYSSELNVNALLLGDSALYLCASSLGTSGQGYGYTFGSGTRLTVV.

The chain joins TRBV2 to TRBJ2-7; D is undetermined. Trimming cost V 4 bases and J 1 base, with 8 bases left between them. The CDR3 length is 13 residues. Germline V gene lookup returns CDR1 SNHLY and CDR2 FYNNEI. This chain's CDR3 is CASSVLQSYEQYF. In DNA, the CDR3 is TGTGCCAGCAGTGTTCTTCAGTCCTACGAGCAGTACTTC.

The V call is TRBV7-3, the J call TRBJ2-3; 8 nucleotides line up with TRBD1. The CDR3 contains 15 residues. The V gene's germline CDR1 is SGHTA and CDR2 FQGTGA. Trimming cost V 2 bases and J 0 bases; bases outside gene matches: 1. The CDR3 DNA follows: TGTGCCAGCAGCTTAGGGACAGGAAGCACAGATACGCAGTATTTT. It yields the protein CASSLGTGSTDTQYF.

The rearrangement links TRBV2 to TRBJ2-7; D possibly corresponds to TRBD2 (5 bases). The CDR3 runs to 13 residues. Germline CDR1 is SNHLY and CDR2 is FYNNEI. V was trimmed by 7 bases and J by 11 bases, leaving 21 bases between them. The DNA of the CDR3 is TGTGCCAGCATAGTACGAGGGTCTAGTCCGAAGTACTTC. The encoded protein is CASIVRGSSPKYF.

The chain is built from TRBV5-1 and TRBJ2-2; 7 bases agree with TRBD1. V gave up 7 bases and J gave up 0 bases; unmatched junction bases: 0. The CDR3 runs 13 residues. Germline CDR1 and CDR2: SGHRS and YFSETQ. The CDR3 here is CASGTANTGELFF. DNA of the CDR3: TGCGCCAGCGGGACAGCGAACACCGGGGAGCTGTTTTTT.

Here the CDR3 DNA reads TGTGCCAGCAGCCAAGAGAGCCGAAACACCATATATTTT. Its protein is CASSQESRNTIYF. This rearrangement joins TRBV4-2 to TRBJ1-3; no reliable D call. V was trimmed by 0 bases and J by 5 bases, leaving 5 bases between them. The CDR3 has 13 residues. Germline values: CDR1 LGHNA, CDR2 YNFKEQ.

This chain links TRBV2 with TRBJ1-6; 7 bases are a match to TRBD1. With V trimmed by 1 base and J by 6 bases, 3 bases remained unmatched. The CDR3 runs to 15 residues. Looked up from germline, CDR1 is SNHLY and CDR2 is FYNNEI. The CDR3 bases are TGTGCCAGCAGTGAAGAGGGGGCCGGTAATTCACCCCTCCACTTT. Translating gives CASSEEGAGNSPLHF.

The rearrangement links TRBV28 to TRBJ2-7; D call uncertain. This CDR3 comprises 14 residues. V dropped 4 bases and J dropped 2 bases, with 12 bases sitting between them. The germline V gene encodes CDR1 MDHEN and CDR2 SYDVKM. DNA of the CDR3: TGTGCCAGCAGTTCCCATTCCAGGACCTACGAGCAGTACTTC. It translates to CASSSHSRTYEQYF.

This clone showed up just a few times. The chain is built from TRBV5-1 and TRBJ2-1, with TRBD1 matching 7 bases. V lost 4 bases to trimming and J lost 3 bases; unmatched junction nucleotides: 4. Per the germline V gene, CDR1 is SGHRS and CDR2 is YFSETQ. The CDR3 runs 14 residues. Here the CDR3 reads CASSQGTDYNEQFF. CDR3 DNA sequence: TGCGCCAGCAGCCAGGGGACAGACTACAATGAGCAGTTCTTC. The variable domain in full, completed from reference TRBV5-1 and TRBJ2-1, reads KAGVTQTPRYLIKTRGQQVTLSCSPISGHRSVSWYQQTPGQGLQFLFEYFSETQRNKGNFPGRFSGRQFSNSRSEMNVSTLELGDSALYLCASSQGTDYNEQFFGPGTRLTVL.

This clone has a single count. The chain recombines TRBV11-2 with TRBJ2-1; D gene ambiguous. The V and J ends lost 5 bases and 2 bases respectively, with 13 bases between them. The germline V gene encodes CDR1 SGHAT and CDR2 FQNNGV. The CDR3 has 15 amino acids. CDR3 loop: CASSPYSGPYNEQFF. CDR3 DNA sequence: TGTGCCAGCAGCCCTTACTCCGGGCCCTACAATGAGCAGTTCTTC.

The chain carries TRBV5-4 and TRBJ2-7; D might be TRBD2 (5 bases). The CDR3 contains 14 residues. The germline V and J ends were trimmed by 0 bases and 2 bases, with 9 bases remaining between them. The V gene's germline CDR1 is SGHNT and CDR2 YYREEE (reference sequence). CDR3 in amino acids: CASSLDGEPYEQYF. CDR3 DNA: TGTGCCAGCAGCTTGGATGGGGAGCCCTACGAGCAGTACTTC.

The table lists this clone with a few counts. The rearrangement uses TRBV2 and TRBJ1-6; maybe TRBD1 (5 bases). This CDR3 is 15 amino acids long. CDR1 is SNHLY, CDR2 FYNNEI, per germline. The germline V and J ends were trimmed by 6 bases and 2 bases, with 11 bases remaining between them. CDR3 region: CASRNQGTYNSPLHF. CDR3 sequence (DNA): TGTGCCAGCAGAAACCAGGGTACCTATAATTCACCCCTCCACTTT. Full variable domain (missing parts from reference TRBV2 and TRBJ1-6): EPEVTQTPSHQVTQMGQEVILRCVPISNHLYFYWYRQILGQKVEFLVSFYNNEISEKSEIFDDQFSVERPDGSNFTLKIRSTKLEDSAMYFCASRNQGTYNSPLHFGNGTRLTVT.

The genes are TRBV30 and TRBJ2-3, with TRBD1 identical over 8 bases. In germline, CDR1 is GTSNPN, CDR2 SVGIG (reference sequence). The CDR3 is 15 amino acids. Trimming took 0 bases from V and 3 from J; bases not matched to a gene: 5. The CDR3 nucleotides are TGTGCCTGGAGTGTCGGCAGGGGGCAAACAGATACGCAGTATTTT. Residues: CAWSVGRGQTDTQYF.

This chain links TRBV11-3 with TRBJ1-1, with 7 bases aligning to TRBD1. V shed 1 base, J shed 1 base, and the junction held 9 bases outside the gene matches. Germline lookup yields CDR1 SGHNT and CDR2 YENEEA. The CDR3 loop spans 17 amino acids. The CDR3 loop is CASSLGLGTDRNTEAFF. CDR3 nucleotide sequence: TGTGCCAGCAGCTTAGGATTGGGGACAGACCGGAACACTGAAGCTTTCTTT.

The chain couples TRBV12-3 or TRBV12-4 to TRBJ2-1; the D gene could be TRBD1 or TRBD2 (6 bases each). Between the trimmed V and J ends, which lost 3 bases and 9 bases, there was a span of 12 bases. The CDR3 sequence is 13 residues long. CDR3 DNA: TGTGCCAGCAGTTTTGGGGGGCAGGGTGAGCAGTTCTTC. This gives the protein CASSFGGQGEQFF.

The gene calls are TRBV18 and TRBJ2-6; TRBD2 aligns across 14 bases. V lost 8 bases and J lost 2; bases outside the gene matches: 8. The length of the CDR3 is 18 residues. Germline values: CDR1 KGHSH, CDR2 LQKENI. In DNA, the CDR3 is TGTGCCAGCCTACCGACTAGCGGGGGGGCAGCTGGGGCCAACGTCCTGACTTTC. Protein sequence: CASLPTSGGAAGANVLTF.